The clone carrying this T cell receptor beta chain was recorded once. As yet, its antigen is unknown. The CDR3 spans 14 residues. Trimming removed 0 bases at V and 7 bases at J, with 13 bases between. Germline lookup yields CDR1 SGHRS and CDR2 YFSETQ. Following culture for 9 to 11 days, CD4+ T cells were isolated. Either the mRNA-1273 or the BNT162b2 vaccine was given to participants as two doses. These data are taken from a study of vaccination effects on CD4 cells after COVID-19. Study in general: Post-vaccine sampling occurred a median 72 days after the second dose. They grew around 2.2 million PBMC in each well, adding 10 IU/ml IL-2 and 8.5 to 10 ug/ml peptides. Whole-study results and caveats: Late post-vaccination, clones induced by infection and those induced by vaccine underwent marked clonal contraction. Cross-reactivity toward common cold coronaviruses was confined to only 1 of 255 vaccine-induced clones in healthy vaccinees.

Generated by immunoSEQ multiplex PCR, the TCRdb table keeps only in-frame clones and is missing some. The sample carries fewer than 85,000 clones, 70% to 75% recorded once. The rearrangement links TRBV5-1 to TRBJ1-2; D is uncertain. The material sequenced was CD4+ T cells from PBMCs cultured without peptide, taken after COVID-19 vaccination. This receptor was obtained from a human donor who received a COVID-19 vaccine. CDR3: CASSLEAYDGGYTF. CDR3 bases: TGCGCCAGCAGCTTGGAGGCCTACGATGGTGGCTACACCTTC.